Reported below is one TCR beta chain. Antigen specificity is unknown. As to time point: week 35, safety follow-up. Doses of 300 ug of mutant IDH1 20-mer peptide were given with topical imiquimod. These data are taken from a study of a mutant IDH1 vaccine in newly diagnosed glioma. Sequencing was performed with immunoSEQ multiplex PCR; in TCRdb, only in-frame clones are kept and a portion is missing. Here the sample spans roughly 38,000 clones, 80% to 90% being singletons. The sample in question was PBMCs, obtained from a glioma patient whose treatment included an IDH1 peptide vaccine. This clonotype was sampled from a man aged 35 to 55 with glioma.

The CDR3 coding sequence is TGTGCCAGCAGCTTGGGGCCCTCTCTTTACGAGCAGTACTTC. It codes for CASSLGPSLYEQYF. The rearrangement links TRBV5-4 to TRBJ2-7; no reliable D call. CDR3 length: 14 residues. Germline V lookup: CDR1 SGHNT, CDR2 YYREEE (reference sequence). V was clipped by 0 bases and J by 4 bases, with 11 bases between them.